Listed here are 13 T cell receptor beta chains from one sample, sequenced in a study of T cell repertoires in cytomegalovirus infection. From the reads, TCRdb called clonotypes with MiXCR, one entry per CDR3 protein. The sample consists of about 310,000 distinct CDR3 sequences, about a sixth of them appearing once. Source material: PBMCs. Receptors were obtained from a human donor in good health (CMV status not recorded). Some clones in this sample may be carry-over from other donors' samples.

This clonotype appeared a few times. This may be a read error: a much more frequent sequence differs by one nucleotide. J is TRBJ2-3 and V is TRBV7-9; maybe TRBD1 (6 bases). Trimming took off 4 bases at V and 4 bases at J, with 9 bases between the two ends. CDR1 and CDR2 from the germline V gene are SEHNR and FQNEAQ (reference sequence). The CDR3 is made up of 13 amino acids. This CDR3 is CASSSAGADTQYF. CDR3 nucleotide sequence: TGTGCCAGCAGCTCAGCAGGGGCAGATACGCAGTATTTT.

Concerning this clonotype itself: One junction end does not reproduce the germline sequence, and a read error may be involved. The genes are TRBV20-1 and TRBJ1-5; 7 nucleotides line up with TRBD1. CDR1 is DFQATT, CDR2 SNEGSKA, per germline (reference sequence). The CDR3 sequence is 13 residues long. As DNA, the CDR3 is TGCAGTGCGAGAGGACAGGTATATCAGCCCCAGCATTTT. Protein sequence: CSARGQVYQPQHF.

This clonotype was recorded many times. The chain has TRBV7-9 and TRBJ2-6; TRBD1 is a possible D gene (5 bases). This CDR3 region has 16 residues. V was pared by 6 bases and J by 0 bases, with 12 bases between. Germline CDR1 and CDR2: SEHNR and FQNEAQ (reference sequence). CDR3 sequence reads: CASRPRQNSGANVLTF. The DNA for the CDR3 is TGTGCCAGCAGGCCCCGACAGAACTCTGGGGCCAACGTCCTGACTTTC. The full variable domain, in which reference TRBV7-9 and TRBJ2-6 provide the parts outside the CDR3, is DTGVSQNPRHKITKRGQNVTFRCDPISEHNRLYWYRQTLGQGPEFLTYFQNEAQLEKSRLLSDRFSAERPKGSFSTLEIQRTEQGDSAMYLCASRPRQNSGANVLTFGAGSRLTVL.

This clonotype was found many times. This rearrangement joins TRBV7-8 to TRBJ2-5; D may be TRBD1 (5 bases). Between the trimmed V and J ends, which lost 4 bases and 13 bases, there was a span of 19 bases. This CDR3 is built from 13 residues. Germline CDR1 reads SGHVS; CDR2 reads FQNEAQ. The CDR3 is CASSSTGHSQGYF. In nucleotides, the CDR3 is TGTGCCAGCAGCTCCACAGGACACAGCCAGGGGTACTTC.

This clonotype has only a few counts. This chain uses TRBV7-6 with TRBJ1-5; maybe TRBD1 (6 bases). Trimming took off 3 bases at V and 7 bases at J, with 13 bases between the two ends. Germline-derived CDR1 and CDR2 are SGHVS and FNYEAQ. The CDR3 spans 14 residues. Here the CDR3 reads CASSFQDRGQPQHF. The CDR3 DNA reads TGTGCCAGCAGCTTTCAGGACAGAGGGCAGCCCCAGCATTTT.

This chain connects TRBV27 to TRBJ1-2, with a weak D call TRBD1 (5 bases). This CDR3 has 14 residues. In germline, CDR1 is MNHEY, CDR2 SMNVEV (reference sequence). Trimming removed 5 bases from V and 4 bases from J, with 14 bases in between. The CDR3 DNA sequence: TGTGCCAGCAGTCCAGGAGACGGGACCTATGGCTACACCTTC. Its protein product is CASSPGDGTYGYTF.

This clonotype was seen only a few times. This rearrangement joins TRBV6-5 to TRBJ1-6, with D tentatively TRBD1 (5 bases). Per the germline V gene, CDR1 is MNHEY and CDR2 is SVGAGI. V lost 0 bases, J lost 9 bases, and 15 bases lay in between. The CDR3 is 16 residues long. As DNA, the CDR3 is TGTGCCAGCAGTTACTCAATCGAGGGGACGGGTTCACCCCTCCACTTT. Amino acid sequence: CASSYSIEGTGSPLHF.

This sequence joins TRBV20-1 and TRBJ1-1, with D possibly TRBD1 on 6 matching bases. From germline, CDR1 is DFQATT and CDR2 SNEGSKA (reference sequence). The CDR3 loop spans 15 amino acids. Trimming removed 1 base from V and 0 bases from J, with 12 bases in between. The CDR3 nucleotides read TGCAGTGCTAGAGTGGGGGGCCTTTTGAACACTGAAGCTTTCTTT. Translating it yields CSARVGGLLNTEAFF.

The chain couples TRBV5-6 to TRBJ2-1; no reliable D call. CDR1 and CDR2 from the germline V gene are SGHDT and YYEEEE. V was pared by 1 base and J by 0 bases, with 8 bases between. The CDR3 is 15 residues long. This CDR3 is CASSLLSDSYNEQFF. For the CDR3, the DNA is TGTGCCAGCAGCTTGTTGTCAGACTCCTACAATGAGCAGTTCTTC.

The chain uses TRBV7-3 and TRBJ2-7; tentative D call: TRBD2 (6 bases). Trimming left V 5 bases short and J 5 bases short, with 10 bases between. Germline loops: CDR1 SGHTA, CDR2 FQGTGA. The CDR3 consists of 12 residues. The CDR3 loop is CASSRGIHEQYF. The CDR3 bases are TGTGCCAGCAGCCGGGGGATCCACGAGCAGTACTTC.

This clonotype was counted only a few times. This CDR3 is CASQGARYEQYF. In nucleotides, the CDR3 is TGTGCCAGCCAAGGGGCCCGATACGAGCAGTACTTC. This sequence joins TRBV7-9 and TRBJ2-7; possibly TRBD1 for D (5 bases). The CDR3 covers 12 residues. V lost 8 bases, J lost 4 bases, and 12 bases lay in between. Germline V CDR1 and CDR2: SEHNR, FQNEAQ (reference sequence).

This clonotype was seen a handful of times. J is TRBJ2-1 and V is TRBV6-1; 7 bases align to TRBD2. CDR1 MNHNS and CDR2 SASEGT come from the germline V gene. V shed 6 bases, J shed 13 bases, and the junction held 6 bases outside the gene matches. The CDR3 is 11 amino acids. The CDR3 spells CASSSGVGQFF. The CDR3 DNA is TGTGCCAGCAGCAGCGGGGTCGGACAGTTCTTC.

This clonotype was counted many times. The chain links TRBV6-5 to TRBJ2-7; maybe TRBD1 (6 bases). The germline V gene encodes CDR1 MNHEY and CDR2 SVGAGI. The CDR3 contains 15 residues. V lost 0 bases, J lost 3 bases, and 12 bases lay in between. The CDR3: CASSYSSQDSYEQYF. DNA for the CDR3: TGTGCCAGCAGTTACTCGTCCCAGGACAGCTACGAGCAGTACTTC.